One and the same sample provided the 28 T cell receptor beta chains below, sequenced in a study of PD-1 blockade in classical Hodgkin lymphoma (dated by TCRdb to between 2020 and 2021). The library came from the immunoSEQ multiplex PCR assay. Not all clones reach the TCRdb copy of this immuneACCESS table, which keeps in-frame sequences only. Checked studies attribute under half of the gap to unresolved V genes and leave the rest unexplained. Here the sample has 75,000 to 100,000 clones; more than 80% occur a single time. The ten largest clonotypes hold 15% to 20% of the sample. Explained via the paper, the time point label denotes: cycle 2 day 1 (C2D1) of nivolumab. Every trial patient had relapsed following autologous stem cell transplantation, and prior brentuximab vedotin exposure was what differed among cohorts A, B and C. Sample: peripheral blood mononuclear cells (PBMCs), taken before the second cycle of nivolumab. Every receptor here comes from a human donor with classical Hodgkin lymphoma.

The chain carries TRBV18 and TRBJ2-7; D uncertain. The CDR3 is made up of 13 amino acids. CDR1 KGHSH and CDR2 LQKENI come from the germline V gene. V gave up 2 bases and J gave up 5 bases, with 10 bases separating them. The CDR3 nucleotides read TGTGCCAGCTCACCAGGTCTACGGGACGAGCAGTACTTC. Translation gives CASSPGLRDEQYF.

The rearrangement uses TRBV5-1 and TRBJ1-2; 10 bases are a match to TRBD1. The ends lost 5 bases at V and 5 bases at J; junction bases unmatched: 12. This CDR3 contains 16 residues. CDR1 is SGHRS and CDR2 is YFSETQ in the germline V gene. The chain's CDR3 is CASSTSATGQGYGYTF. In DNA, the CDR3 is TGCGCCAGCAGTACGAGCGCCACGGGACAGGGGTATGGCTACACCTTC.

The J gene is TRBJ1-2, the V gene TRBV5-5; 9 bases align to TRBD1. This CDR3 is 15 amino acids long. The ends lost 0 bases at V and 8 bases at J; junction bases unmatched: 8. Per the germline V gene, CDR1 is SGHKS and CDR2 is YYEKEE (reference sequence). The CDR3 sequence is CASSLVGTGPGGYTF. CDR3 coding DNA: TGTGCCAGCAGCTTGGTGGGGACAGGGCCTGGCGGCTACACCTTC.

This clone was counted between two and nine times. J is TRBJ1-2 and V is TRBV6-5, with TRBD1 as a possible D gene (5 bases). V dropped 4 bases and J dropped 8 bases, with 14 bases sitting between them. The CDR3 covers 13 residues. In germline, CDR1 is MNHEY, CDR2 SVGAGI. CDR3 in amino acids: CASSSGSRGGYTF. CDR3 in DNA: TGTGCCAGCAGTTCAGGGAGTCGAGGAGGCTACACCTTC.

The chain has TRBV11-1 and TRBJ1-1, with TRBD1 identical over 7 bases. Germline V gene data show CDR1 as SGHAT and CDR2 as FQDESV (reference sequence). The CDR3 consists of 17 residues. The J segment lost 0 bases and the V segment lost 1 base, leaving 8 bases of the junction unmatched. The CDR3 coding sequence is TGTGCCAGCAGCTTAGGTAGACAGGGTCCGGTGAACACTGAAGCTTTCTTT. Its protein is CASSLGRQGPVNTEAFF.

The chain carries TRBV5-4 and TRBJ2-5; D is possibly TRBD1 (7 bases). The CDR3 covers 16 residues. The germline V and J ends were trimmed by 4 bases and 4 bases, with 20 bases remaining between them. Germline lookup yields CDR1 SGHNT and CDR2 YYREEE (reference sequence). In DNA, the CDR3 is TGTGCCAGCAGCGCCGGCGGGCAGGGGGGTATAGAGACCCAGTACTTC. Its protein is CASSAGGQGGIETQYF.

V usage is TRBV5-3 and J usage is TRBJ2-5; unclear D gene. TRBV5-3 is classed as an ORF, of uncertain function. The V and J ends lost 5 bases and 2 bases respectively, with 16 bases between them. This CDR3 region has 15 residues. For the CDR3, the DNA is TGTGCCAGAAGGTTGCTATCACATTTACAAGAGACCCAGTACTTC. It specifies CARRLLSHLQETQYF.

The V gene is TRBV27, the J gene TRBJ2-1; D is ambiguous. Looked up from germline, CDR1 is MNHEY and CDR2 is SMNVEV (reference sequence). This CDR3 is built from 14 residues. V was trimmed by 2 bases and J by 0 bases, leaving 5 bases between them. CDR3 region: CASSLASSYNEQFF. The CDR3, as DNA: TGTGCCAGCAGTTTAGCGAGCTCCTACAATGAGCAGTTCTTC.

V and J are TRBV10-3 and TRBJ1-5; no clear D. V was pared by 0 bases and J by 0 bases, with 12 bases between. Germline V gene lookup returns CDR1 ENHRY and CDR2 SYGVKD. This CDR3 contains 17 residues. CDR3 sequence (DNA): TGTGCCATCAGTGAGTCCTGGCAGGTAGATAGCAATCAGCCCCAGCATTTT. Translation: CAISESWQVDSNQPQHF.

V gene TRBV12-5 combines with J gene TRBJ2-1; TRBD2 is a possible D gene (6 bases). Trimming cost V 4 bases and J 4 bases, with 14 bases left between them. This CDR3 comprises 15 residues. The germline CDR1 and CDR2 sequences are LGHNT and FRNRAP. CDR3 sequence: CASGSTGRTYNEQFF. DNA of the CDR3: TGTGCTAGTGGTTCCACTGGGAGGACATACAATGAGCAGTTCTTC. Full variable domain (outside the CDR3, taken from reference TRBV12-5 and TRBJ2-1): DARVTQTPRHKVTEMGQEVTMRCQPILGHNTVFWYRQTMMQGLELLAYFRNRAPLDDSGMPKDRFSAEMPDATLATLKIQPSEPRDSAVYFCASGSTGRTYNEQFFGPGTRLTVL.

The chain uses TRBV6-1 and TRBJ2-2; D is unresolved. The CDR3 has 12 residues. Between the trimmed V and J ends, which lost 6 bases and 7 bases, there was a span of 9 bases. Germline CDR1 and CDR2: MNHNS and SASEGT. CDR3 sequence: CASSGYGGELFF. The DNA of the CDR3 is TGTGCCAGCAGCGGGTACGGCGGGGAGCTGTTTTTT.

DNA of the CDR3: TGTGCCAGTAGTATTGGCAGGAGTGGCAATCAGCCCCAGCATTTT. Its protein is CASSIGRSGNQPQHF. The J gene is TRBJ1-5, the V gene TRBV19; D unclear. Germline CDR1 is LNHDA and CDR2 is SQIVND (reference sequence). The V gene lost 3 bases and the J gene lost 2 bases, with 11 bases spanning the gap. This CDR3 contains 15 residues.

The V and J genes are TRBV10-3 and TRBJ2-2, with D unclear. V was pared by 4 bases and J by 6 bases, with 6 bases between. The CDR3 loop spans 12 amino acids. CDR1 and CDR2 (germline): ENHRY, SYGVKD. CDR3 in DNA: TGTGCCATCAGTGTGAGTGCCGGGGAGCTGTTTTTT. This codes for CAISVSAGELFF.

This sequence joins TRBV7-8 and TRBJ2-7; D is unclear. This CDR3 is 15 amino acids long. V lost 0 bases and J 3 bases, leaving 12 bases between the germline ends. Germline CDR1 and CDR2: SGHVS and FQNEAQ. Here the CDR3 reads CASSLAATGYYEQYF. The CDR3, as DNA: TGTGCCAGCAGCTTAGCGGCTACCGGGTACTACGAGCAGTACTTC.

In the case of this clone: No conserved phenylalanine or tryptophan ends this CDR3, so it is likely a read error. Because the CDR3's place on the DNA is in doubt, the DNA is left out and the CDR3 is given as listed by TCRdb. The V gene is TRBV28, the J gene TRBJ2-7; TRBD1, the D gene given by the table, was not confirmed from the DNA. Counting both end residues, the CDR3 totals 13 amino acids. Looked up from germline, CDR1 is MDHEN and CDR2 is SYDVKM. CDR3 residues: CASSLCRWTGGPL.

The V and J genes are TRBV9 and TRBJ2-1; TRBD2 aligns across 7 bases. From germline, CDR1 is SGDLS and CDR2 YYNGEE. V lost 3 bases and J lost 0; bases outside the gene matches: 6. The CDR3 sequence is 16 residues long. This chain's CDR3 is CASSALAASSYNEQFF. The CDR3 bases are TGTGCCAGCAGCGCCCTAGCGGCTAGCTCCTACAATGAGCAGTTCTTC.

The V gene is TRBV19, the J gene TRBJ1-1; D not certain. This CDR3 contains 13 residues. V gave up 6 bases and J gave up 4 bases, with 12 bases separating them. Germline-derived CDR1 and CDR2 are LNHDA and SQIVND (reference sequence). The CDR3 nucleotides are TGTGCCAGTAGCCCTTTCCGGGGCACTGAAGCTTTCTTT. This gives the protein CASSPFRGTEAFF.

The chain uses TRBV10-3 and TRBJ2-7, with a weak D call TRBD1 (6 bases). This CDR3 spans 13 amino acids. Germline values: CDR1 ENHRY, CDR2 SYGVKD. The V and J ends lost 11 bases and 2 bases respectively, with 16 bases between them. The CDR3 DNA reads TGTGCCGCAAGAAAGGACAGCACCTACGAGCAGTACTTC. Translating gives CAARKDSTYEQYF.

The chain couples TRBV7-8 to TRBJ2-1; 11 positions match TRBD2. In germline, CDR1 is SGHVS, CDR2 FQNEAQ. The trim removed 0 bases at V and 8 bases at J, leaving 9 bases unmatched. The CDR3 is 17 residues long. CDR3 sequence: CASSLAGASGRIHEQFF. The CDR3 region has the DNA TGTGCCAGCAGCTTAGCGGGTGCTAGCGGGAGGATCCATGAGCAGTTCTTC.

The V call is TRBV19, the J call TRBJ2-5; 8 positions agree with TRBD2. Losses at the gene ends were 5 bases for V and 4 bases for J; bases not matched to a gene: 6. The CDR3 loop spans 14 amino acids. Germline V CDR1 and CDR2: LNHDA, SQIVND (reference sequence). Here the CDR3 reads CASSLSGSRETQYF. CDR3 DNA: TGTGCCAGTAGTCTAAGCGGGAGTCGAGAGACCCAGTACTTC.

The chain recombines TRBV20-1 with TRBJ2-7; D call uncertain. The CDR3 consists of 11 residues. From germline, CDR1 is DFQATT and CDR2 SNEGSKA (reference sequence). The V end was cut by 5 bases, the J end by 6 bases, with 11 bases between. CDR3 sequence (DNA): TGCAGTGCTCGGCTTTTTGGCGAGCAGTACTTC. Protein: CSARLFGEQYF.

This clone turned up a few times. CDR3 bases: TGTGCCAGCAGTTACTCTTTCCTAAGCACAGATACGCAGTATTTT. Its translation: CASSYSFLSTDTQYF. The chain combines TRBV6-5 with TRBJ2-3; D remains ambiguous. The germline CDR1 and CDR2 sequences are MNHEY and SVGAGI. The CDR3 extends over 15 amino acids. The ends were cut back, 0 bases at V and 0 bases at J, with 7 bases in the middle.

V is TRBV6-1 and J is TRBJ2-7; 8 nucleotides match TRBD2. Germline CDR1 and CDR2: MNHNS and SASEGT. Trimming removed 3 bases from V and 3 bases from J; junction bases left unmatched: 4. The CDR3 extends over 14 amino acids. DNA of the CDR3: TGTGCCAGCAGTGACTCGGGGGGGGTCTACGAGCAGTACTTC. Its translation is CASSDSGGVYEQYF.

Here the CDR3 DNA reads TGTGCCAGCGGGCTAGCGGCCTCCTACGAGCAGTACTTC. It is translated as CASGLAASYEQYF. The J gene is TRBJ2-7, the V gene TRBV7-8; 7 nucleotides match TRBD2. This CDR3 has 13 amino acids. Germline values: CDR1 SGHVS, CDR2 FQNEAQ. The ends lost 8 bases at V and 0 bases at J; junction bases unmatched: 4.

The chain recombines TRBV7-6 with TRBJ2-5; D tentatively fits TRBD1 or TRBD2 (5 bases each). V lost 1 base and J 5 bases, leaving 11 bases between the germline ends. The CDR3 is 14 residues long. Germline assignment: CDR1 SGHVS and CDR2 FNYEAQ. The chain's CDR3 is CASSLGDRWETQYF. DNA for the CDR3: TGTGCCAGCAGCTTAGGGGACCGGTGGGAGACCCAGTACTTC. Supplemented by reference TRBV7-6 and TRBJ2-5, the full variable domain reads GAGVSQSPRYKVTKRGQDVALRCDPISGHVSLYWYRQALGQGPEFLTYFNYEAQQDKSGLPNDRFSAERPEGSISTLTIQRTEQRDSAMYRCASSLGDRWETQYFGPGTRLLVL.

This chain joins TRBV7-2 and TRBJ1-2, with a possible D match to TRBD1 (5 bases). CDR1 and CDR2 (germline): SGHTA, FQGNSA. V lost 2 bases and J lost 8, with 15 bases in between. The CDR3 sequence is 14 residues long. The CDR3 region is CASSLTGGARGYTF. CDR3 sequence (DNA): TGTGCCAGCAGCTTAACCGGCGGGGCTCGGGGCTACACCTTC.

This clone was seen only once. CDR3 sequence (DNA): TGTGCCTGGAGTCCCGACGGTGTGAACACTGAAGCTTTCTTT. Protein: CAWSPDGVNTEAFF. The V call is TRBV30, the J call TRBJ1-1; D is ambiguous. Germline values: CDR1 GTSNPN, CDR2 SVGIG (reference sequence). V was pared by 2 bases and J by 0 bases, with 10 bases between. This CDR3 has 14 residues.

The rearrangement links TRBV7-2 to TRBJ2-7; 9 bases agree with TRBD1. The CDR3 is 14 amino acids. V trimming: 2 bases; J trimming: 2 bases; junction bases outside the gene matches: 1. Germline assignment: CDR1 SGHTA and CDR2 FQGNSA. For the CDR3, the DNA is TGTGCCAGCAGCTTATGGGACAGGGCCTACGAGCAGTACTTC. Translation gives CASSLWDRAYEQYF. The full variable domain, in which reference TRBV7-2 and TRBJ2-7 provide the parts outside the CDR3, is GAGVSQSPSNKVTEKGKDVELRCDPISGHTALYWYRQSLGQGLEFLIYFQGNSAPDKSGLPSDRFSAERTGGSVSTLTIQRTQQEDSAVYLCASSLWDRAYEQYFGPGTRLTVT.